Listed below are T cell receptor beta chains from one sample, sequenced in a study of OX40 agonist ivuxolimab in advanced cancers. Clones were read by immunoSEQ multiplex PCR, and TCRdb kept only the in-frame ones, dropping some. Among about 110,000 clones listed, 75% to 95% were seen once. The sample in question was CD4+ or CD8+ T cells sorted from blood, obtained in a trial of the OX40 agonist ivuxolimab. Receptor source: an adult with an advanced solid tumor such as melanoma, head and neck, liver or kidney cancer. Both conserved end residues are part of each CDR3. The order of the fields is J gene, V gene, CDR3 protein.

>TRBJ2-2|TRBV5-1
CASSFGLAGDGELFF
>TRBJ2-3|TRBV5-1
CASSYGGTDTQYF
>TRBJ1-5|TRBV6-1
CASSSSTGMDQPQHF
>TRBJ2-7|TRBV25-1
CASSEWRRGREGRYEQYF
>TRBJ1-4|TRBV18
CASSPIRRTGLELFF
>TRBJ2-4|TRBV27
CASSLYEGAKNIQYF
>TRBJ2-5|TRBV5-5
CASSIGLAGAQETQYF
>TRBJ1-5|TRBV5-6
CASSFAGRNAWAQHF
>TRBJ1-1|TRBV30
CAWSVQHTEAFF
>TRBJ1-1|TRBV11-2
CASSMDRGLSTEAFF
>TRBJ2-4|TRBV19
CASSLSGYAKNIQYF
>TRBJ1-1|TRBV30
CAWRGRGGQEAFF
>TRBJ2-3|TRBV30
CACVPRNRRNTDTQYF
>TRBJ2-1|TRBV7-6
CASSLPNEQFF
>TRBJ1-6|TRBV7-9
CASSLAGGGNSPLHF
>TRBJ2-1|TRBV10-1
CASSRDSGTSPIEQFF
>TRBJ1-5|TRBV9
CASSYRGGSGQPQHF
>TRBJ1-4|TRBV5-1
CASSPDANEKLFF
>TRBJ2-5|TRBV6-5
CAIQATGETQYF
>TRBJ2-7|TRBV6-6
CATKRGLFDEQYF
>TRBJ2-1|TRBV11-2
CASSPYGTRGGHEQFF
>TRBJ2-5|TRBV5-1
CASSGTRGGETQYF
>TRBJ1-5|TRBV18
CASSPGQSNQPQHF
>TRBJ1-2|TRBV23-1
CASSQSEGPNYGYTF
>TRBJ2-1|TRBV7-3
CASPGNEQFF
>TRBJ1-3|TRBV19
CASSISGRGRNTIYF
>TRBJ2-2|TRBV7-3
CASSLILAGGPGELFF
>TRBJ1-2|TRBV10-3
CAIGTGPYGYTF
>TRBJ1-1|TRBV6-5
CASTHSRAGNTEAFF
>TRBJ2-3|TRBV10-3
CAISEPLKADTQYF
>TRBJ1-5|TRBV18
CASSPDRNQPQHF
>TRBJ2-3|TRBV5-5
CASRSLGGSTDTQYF
>TRBJ2-5|TRBV5-1
CASSLTSQETQYF
>TRBJ2-2|TRBV18
CASSPQGATNTGELFF
>TRBJ2-1|TRBV19
CASRGTRPPQEQFF
>TRBJ2-7|TRBV15
CATSRVSGGVYEQYF
>TRBJ2-3|TRBV2
CASTNRGLSDTQYF
>TRBJ2-1|TRBV29-1
CSVEIFIVGNEQFF
>TRBJ1-2|TRBV19
CASGVGTPNYGYTF